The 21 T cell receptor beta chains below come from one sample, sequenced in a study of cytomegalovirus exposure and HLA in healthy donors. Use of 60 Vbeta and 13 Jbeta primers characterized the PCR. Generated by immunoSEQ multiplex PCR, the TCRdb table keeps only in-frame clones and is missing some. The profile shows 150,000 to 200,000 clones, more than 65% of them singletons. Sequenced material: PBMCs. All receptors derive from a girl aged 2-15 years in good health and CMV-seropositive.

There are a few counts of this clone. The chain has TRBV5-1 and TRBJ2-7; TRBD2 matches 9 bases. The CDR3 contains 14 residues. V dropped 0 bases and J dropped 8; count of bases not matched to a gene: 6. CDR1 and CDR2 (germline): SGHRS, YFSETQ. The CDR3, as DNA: TGCGCCAGCAGCTTGGGACTAGCGGTCCGGCAGCAGTACTTC. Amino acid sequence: CASSLGLAVRQQYF.

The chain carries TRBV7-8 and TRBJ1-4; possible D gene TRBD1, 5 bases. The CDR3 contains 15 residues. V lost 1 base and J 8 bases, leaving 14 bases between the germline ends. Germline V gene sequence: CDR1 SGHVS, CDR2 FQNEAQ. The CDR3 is CASSLGPGNIEKLFF. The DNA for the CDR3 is TGTGCCAGCAGCTTAGGCCCAGGGAACATCGAAAAACTGTTTTTT.

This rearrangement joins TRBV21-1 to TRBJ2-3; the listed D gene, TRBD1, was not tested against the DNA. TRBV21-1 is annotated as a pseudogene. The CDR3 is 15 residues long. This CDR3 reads CASSKIRSGTDTQYF. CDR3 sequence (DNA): TGTGCCAGCAGCAAAATAAGATCAGGCACAGATACGCAGTATTTT.

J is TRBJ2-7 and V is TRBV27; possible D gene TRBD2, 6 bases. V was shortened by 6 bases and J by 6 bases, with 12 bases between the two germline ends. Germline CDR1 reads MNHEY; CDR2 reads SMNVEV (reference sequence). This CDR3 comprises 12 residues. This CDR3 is CASRWRGSEQYF. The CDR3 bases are TGTGCCAGCAGATGGAGGGGCAGCGAGCAGTACTTC.

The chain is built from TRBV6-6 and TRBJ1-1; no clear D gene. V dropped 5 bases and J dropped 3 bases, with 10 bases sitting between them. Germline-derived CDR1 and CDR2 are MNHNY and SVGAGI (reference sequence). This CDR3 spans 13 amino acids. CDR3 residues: CASSLLPYTEAFF. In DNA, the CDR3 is TGTGCCAGCAGTCTCCTACCCTACACTGAAGCTTTCTTT.

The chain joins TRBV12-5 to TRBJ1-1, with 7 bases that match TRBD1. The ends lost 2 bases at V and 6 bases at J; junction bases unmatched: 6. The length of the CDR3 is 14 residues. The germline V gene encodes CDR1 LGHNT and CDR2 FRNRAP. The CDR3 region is CASGLRQGQSEAFF. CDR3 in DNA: TGTGCTAGTGGTTTGAGGCAGGGACAGTCTGAAGCTTTCTTT.

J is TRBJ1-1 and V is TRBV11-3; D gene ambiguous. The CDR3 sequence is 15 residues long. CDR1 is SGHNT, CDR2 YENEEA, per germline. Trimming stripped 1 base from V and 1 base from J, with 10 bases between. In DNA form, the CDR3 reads TGTGCCAGCAGCTTAGGGGCCATCCAGAACACTGAAGCTTTCTTT. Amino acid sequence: CASSLGAIQNTEAFF.

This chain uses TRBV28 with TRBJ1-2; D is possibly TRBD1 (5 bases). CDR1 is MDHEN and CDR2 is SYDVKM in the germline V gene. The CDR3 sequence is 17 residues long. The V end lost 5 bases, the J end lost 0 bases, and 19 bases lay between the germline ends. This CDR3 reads CASSGGGSPRTNYGYTF. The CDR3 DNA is TGTGCCAGCAGTGGGGGGGGGAGTCCGAGGACTAACTATGGCTACACCTTC.

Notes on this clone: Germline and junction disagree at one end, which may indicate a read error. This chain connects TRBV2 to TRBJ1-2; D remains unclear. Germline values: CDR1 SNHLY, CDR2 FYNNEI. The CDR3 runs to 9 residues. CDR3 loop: CASSSLGSF. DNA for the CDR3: TGTGCCAGCAGCAGCCTCGGGTCCTTC. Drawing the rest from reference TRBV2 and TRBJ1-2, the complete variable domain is EPEVTQTPSHQVTQMGQEVILRCVPISNHLYFYWYRQILGQKVEFLVSFYNNEISEKSEIFDDQFSVERPDGSNFTLKIRSTKLEDSAMYFCASSSLGSFGSGTRLTVV.

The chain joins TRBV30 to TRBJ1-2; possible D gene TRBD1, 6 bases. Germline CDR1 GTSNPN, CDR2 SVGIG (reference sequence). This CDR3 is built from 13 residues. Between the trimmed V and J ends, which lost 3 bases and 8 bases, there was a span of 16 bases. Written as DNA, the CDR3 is TGTGCCTGGAGCGGGGGCGGGGGAAAGGGCTACACCTTC. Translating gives CAWSGGGGKGYTF.

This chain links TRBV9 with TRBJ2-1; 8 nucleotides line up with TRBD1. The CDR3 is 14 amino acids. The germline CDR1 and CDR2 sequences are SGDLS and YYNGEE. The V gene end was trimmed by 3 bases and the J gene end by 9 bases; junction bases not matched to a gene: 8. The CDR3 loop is CASSAGQGWGEQFF. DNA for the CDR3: TGTGCCAGCAGCGCCGGACAGGGATGGGGTGAGCAGTTCTTC.

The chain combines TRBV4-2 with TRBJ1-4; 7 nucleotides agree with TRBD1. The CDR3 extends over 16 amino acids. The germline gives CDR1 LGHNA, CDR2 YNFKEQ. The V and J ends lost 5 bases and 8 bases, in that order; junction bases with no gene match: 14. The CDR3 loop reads CASSYPRRTGSEKLFF. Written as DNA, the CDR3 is TGTGCCAGCAGCTATCCCCGTAGGACAGGATCGGAAAAACTGTTTTTT.

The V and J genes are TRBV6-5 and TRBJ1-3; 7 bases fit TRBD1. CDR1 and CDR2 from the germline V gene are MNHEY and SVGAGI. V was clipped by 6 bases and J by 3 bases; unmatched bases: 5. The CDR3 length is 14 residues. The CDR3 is CASRSDRDGNTIYF. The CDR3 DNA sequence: TGTGCCAGCAGGAGCGACAGGGATGGAAACACCATATATTTT.

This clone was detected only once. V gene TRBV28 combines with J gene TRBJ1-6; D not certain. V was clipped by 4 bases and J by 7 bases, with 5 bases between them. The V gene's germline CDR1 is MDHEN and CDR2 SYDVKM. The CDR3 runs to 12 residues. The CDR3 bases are TGTGCCAGCAGTTCCGGGAATTCACCCCTCCACTTT. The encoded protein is CASSSGNSPLHF.

The CDR3: CASKGLAGVGAGELFF. CDR3 coding DNA: TGTGCCAGCAAAGGACTAGCGGGAGTCGGCGCCGGGGAGCTGTTTTTT. The chain uses TRBV2 and TRBJ2-2, with 13 bases that match TRBD2. V was pared by 7 bases and J by 6 bases, with 8 bases of the junction left unmatched. Looked up from germline, CDR1 is SNHLY and CDR2 is FYNNEI. This CDR3 region has 16 residues.

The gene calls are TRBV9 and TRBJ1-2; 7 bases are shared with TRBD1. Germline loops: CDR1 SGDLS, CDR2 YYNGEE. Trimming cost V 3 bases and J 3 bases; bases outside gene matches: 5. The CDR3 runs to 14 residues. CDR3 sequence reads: CASSDDRDDYGYTF. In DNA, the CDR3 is TGTGCCAGCAGCGACGACAGGGATGACTATGGCTACACCTTC.

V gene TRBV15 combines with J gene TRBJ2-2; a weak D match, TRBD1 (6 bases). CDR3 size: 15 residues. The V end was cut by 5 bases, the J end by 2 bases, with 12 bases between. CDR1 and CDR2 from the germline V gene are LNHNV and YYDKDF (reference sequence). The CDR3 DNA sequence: TGTGCCACCAGCTCGGGACACCTCAACACCGGGGAGCTGTTTTTT. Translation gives CATSSGHLNTGELFF.

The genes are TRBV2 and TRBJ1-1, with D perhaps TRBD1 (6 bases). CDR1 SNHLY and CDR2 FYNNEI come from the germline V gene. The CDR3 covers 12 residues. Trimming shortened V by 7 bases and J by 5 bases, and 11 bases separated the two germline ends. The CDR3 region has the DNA TGTGCCAGCAACCAGGGGTTTACTGAAGCTTTCTTT. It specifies CASNQGFTEAFF.

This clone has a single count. CDR3 bases: TGTGCCAGCAGTCCCGTAGTGGGCACCTCCGTCGAGCAGTACTTC. This gives the protein CASSPVVGTSVEQYF. The V call is TRBV6-1, the J call TRBJ2-7; D remains ambiguous. The CDR3 has 15 residues. The ends were cut back, 5 bases at V and 6 bases at J, with 20 bases in the middle. In germline, CDR1 is MNHNS, CDR2 SASEGT.

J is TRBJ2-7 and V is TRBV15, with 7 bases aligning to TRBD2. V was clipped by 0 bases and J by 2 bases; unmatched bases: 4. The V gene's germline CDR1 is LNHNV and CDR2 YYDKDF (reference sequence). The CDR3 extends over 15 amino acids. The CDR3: CATSRDPGGTYEQYF. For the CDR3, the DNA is TGTGCCACCAGCAGAGATCCGGGGGGTACCTACGAGCAGTACTTC.

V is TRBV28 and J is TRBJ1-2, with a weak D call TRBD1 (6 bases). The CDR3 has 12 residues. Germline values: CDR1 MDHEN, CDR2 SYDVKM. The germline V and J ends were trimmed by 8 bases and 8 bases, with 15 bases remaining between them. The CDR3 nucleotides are TGTGCCAGCGGTCGTCAGGGGCGCGGCTACACCTTC. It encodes CASGRQGRGYTF.